These 4 T cell receptor beta chains originate from one sample sequenced in a study of cytomegalovirus exposure and HLA in healthy donors. PCR used 60 Vbeta primers and 13 Jbeta primers. The table came from immunoSEQ multiplex PCR; TCRdb's copy has only in-frame clones and leaves some out. The sample has 100,000 or so clones, approximately 80% seen once. Sequencing was performed on PBMCs. These receptors were taken from a man aged 25 to 40 in good health and CMV-seronegative.

This clone occurred a few times. The chain combines TRBV7-9 with TRBJ2-1; a weak D match, TRBD1 (6 bases). The germline CDR1 and CDR2 sequences are SEHNR and FQNEAQ (reference sequence). CDR3 size: 13 residues. The V end was cut by 4 bases, the J end by 9 bases, with 13 bases between. This CDR3 is CASSWEGGVEQFF. CDR3 nucleotides: TGTGCCAGCAGCTGGGAAGGGGGAGTTGAGCAGTTCTTC.

Notes on this clone: Germline and junction disagree at one end, which may indicate a read error. The chain employs TRBV28 and TRBJ2-7; 8 positions match TRBD1. The CDR3 has 15 amino acids. The V gene's germline CDR1 is MDHEN and CDR2 SYDVKM. The CDR3 DNA reads as TGTGCCAGCATCATGGCGGACAGGGCCTCCAACGAGCAGTACTTC. Protein: CASIMADRASNEQYF.

The J gene is TRBJ2-7, the V gene TRBV11-2; 7 bases fit TRBD2. The germline V gene has CDR1 SGHAT and CDR2 FQNNGV. This CDR3 is 15 amino acids long. Losses at the gene ends were 6 bases for V and 5 bases for J; bases not matched to a gene: 13. In nucleotides, the CDR3 is TGTGCCAGCAGTAGGGAGGGTGCGGGAAGAGACGAGCAGTACTTC. Translating gives CASSREGAGRDEQYF.

The genes are TRBV15 and TRBJ2-3, with TRBD2 as a possible D gene (7 bases). CDR3 length: 15 residues. Per the germline V gene, CDR1 is LNHNV and CDR2 is YYDKDF (reference sequence). The V end lost 3 bases, the J end lost 4 bases, and 14 bases lay between the germline ends. The chain's CDR3 is CATSRDGGRADTQYF. The CDR3 nucleotides are TGTGCCACCAGCAGGGACGGGGGGCGGGCAGATACGCAGTATTTT. Full variable domain (remainder filled in from reference TRBV15 and TRBJ2-3): DAMVIQNPRYQVTQFGKPVTLSCSQTLNHNVMYWYQQKSSQAPKLLFHYYDKDFNNEADTPDNFQSRRPNTSFCFLDIRSPGLGDTAMYLCATSRDGGRADTQYFGPGTRLTVL.